These 8 T cell receptor beta chains share one sample of origin, sequenced in a study of cytomegalovirus exposure and HLA in healthy donors. Amplification used 60 Vbeta primers and 13 Jbeta primers. Profiled with immunoSEQ multiplex PCR; TCRdb holds only in-frame clones, not every one. The data show about 210,000 clones, about 80% seen once. The sequencing input was PBMCs. The receptors shown here come from a male donor in good health and CMV-seronegative.

The CDR3 DNA sequence: TGTGCCAGCAGTCTCGGGACAGTCTACGAGCAGTACTTC. Translated: CASSLGTVYEQYF. The rearrangement joins TRBV27 to TRBJ2-7; 7 bases align to TRBD1. Germline CDR1 MNHEY, CDR2 SMNVEV (reference sequence). V lost 5 bases and J lost 3; bases outside the gene matches: 4. The CDR3 contains 13 residues.

The chain uses TRBV28 and TRBJ2-7; TRBD1 matches 8 bases. From germline, CDR1 is MDHEN and CDR2 SYDVKM. This CDR3 has 14 residues. With V trimmed by 2 bases and J by 5 bases, 5 bases remained unmatched. The CDR3 coding sequence is TGTGCCAGCAGTTTAACAGGGGGAGTCGACGAGCAGTACTTC. Its translation is CASSLTGGVDEQYF.

There are a few counts of this clone. The genes are TRBV7-3 and TRBJ2-7; D possibly corresponds to TRBD1 (6 bases). Trimming left V 5 bases short and J 6 bases short, with 14 bases between. This CDR3 has 13 amino acids. CDR1 SGHTA and CDR2 FQGTGA come from the germline V gene. CDR3 region: CASSERGKSEQYF. CDR3 nucleotides: TGTGCCAGCAGCGAAAGGGGGAAGTCCGAGCAGTACTTC.

The rearrangement links TRBV7-9 to TRBJ2-7; possible D gene TRBD2, 6 bases. CDR3 length equals 13 residues. Per germline, CDR1 SEHNR and CDR2 FQNEAQ (reference sequence). V was pared by 4 bases and J by 3 bases, with 10 bases between. CDR3 sequence reads: CASSSWDFYEQYF. The CDR3 DNA is TGTGCCAGCAGCTCATGGGACTTCTACGAGCAGTACTTC.

This sequence joins TRBV27 and TRBJ2-5; 10 bases match TRBD2. Germline V gene lookup returns CDR1 MNHEY and CDR2 SMNVEV (reference sequence). The CDR3 runs to 17 residues. V lost 4 bases and J lost 5; bases outside the gene matches: 13. CDR3 bases: TGTGCCAGCAGTTCTCGACTAGCGGGTTTCGTGTTGGAGACCCAGTACTTC. Translated, it gives CASSSRLAGFVLETQYF.

Concerning this clone: The junction departs from germline at one end; a sequencing error may be responsible. The rearrangement uses TRBV6-1 and TRBJ1-5; 12 bases fit TRBD1. This CDR3 is 13 amino acids long. Looked up from germline, CDR1 is MNHNS and CDR2 is SASEGT. CDR3 region: CASRPSGTGGEDF. The DNA for the CDR3 is TGTGCCAGCAGGCCCTCCGGGACAGGGGGCGAAGATTTT.

This chain connects TRBV6-1 to TRBJ1-1, with TRBD1 matching 7 bases. With V trimmed by 5 bases and J by 7 bases, 7 bases remained unmatched. Germline assignment: CDR1 MNHNS and CDR2 SASEGT. This CDR3 comprises 13 residues. Written as DNA, the CDR3 is TGTGCCAGCAGTCAAACAGGGGTTGGTGAAGCTTTCTTT. Translation: CASSQTGVGEAFF.

The chain uses TRBV6-5 and TRBJ2-7, with TRBD1 matching over 7 bases. This CDR3 region has 13 residues. V gave up 6 bases and J gave up 3 bases; unmatched junction bases: 5. Germline-derived CDR1 and CDR2 are MNHEY and SVGAGI. The CDR3 loop is CASRGTAHYEQYF. In nucleotides, the CDR3 is TGTGCCAGCAGGGGGACAGCCCACTACGAGCAGTACTTC.